The 17 T cell receptor beta chains reported below all come from one sample, sequenced in a study of T cell responses to AZD1222 COVID-19 vaccine. Repertoires were generated with immunoSEQ multiplex PCR, while TCRdb's copy carries only in-frame clones and drops some. Of around 140,000 clones detected, 75% to 95% appear once; the ten largest clones hold roughly 7.6%. The input for sequencing was peripheral blood, taken 28 days after the second dose of the MenACWY control vaccine. These receptors originate from an adult who received the MenACWY meningococcal vaccine as a control.

The chain combines TRBV5-1 with TRBJ1-1; no definite D call. The V gene lost 5 bases and the J gene lost 3 bases, with 20 bases spanning the gap. Germline-derived CDR1 and CDR2 are SGHRS and YFSETQ. The CDR3 has 16 amino acids. The CDR3 region has the DNA TGCGCCAGCAGTACTCGGGCGAAGACACGACACACTGAAGCTTTCTTT. Translation: CASSTRAKTRHTEAFF.

The V call is TRBV11-2, the J call TRBJ2-7; 11 nucleotides line up with TRBD2. Per the germline V gene, CDR1 is SGHAT and CDR2 is FQNNGV. The junction had 7 bases not matched to a gene; V was cut back by 5 bases and J by 7 bases. This CDR3 is 14 amino acids long. The CDR3 here is CASSIAGGPGEQYF. The CDR3 nucleotides are TGTGCCAGCAGCATAGCGGGAGGGCCGGGGGAGCAGTACTTC.

V is TRBV27 and J is TRBJ2-2; 8 bases are shared with TRBD2. With V trimmed by 8 bases and J by 2 bases, 4 bases remained unmatched. Germline lookup yields CDR1 MNHEY and CDR2 SMNVEV (reference sequence). The CDR3 covers 14 residues. CDR3 region: CASGGTRNTGELFF. The DNA for the CDR3 is TGTGCCAGCGGGGGGACTAGAAACACCGGGGAGCTGTTTTTT.

This clone was found once. The chain joins TRBV6-2 or TRBV6-3 to TRBJ2-5; 14 bases map to TRBD2. The CDR3 extends over 19 amino acids. Germline-derived CDR1 and CDR2 are MNHEY and SVGEGT. Unmatched junction bases numbered 14, after V lost 6 bases and J lost 2 bases. DNA of the CDR3: TGTGCCAGCAGCTATCCCGGGACTAGCGGGGGAATAGGGCAAGAGACCCAGTACTTC. It encodes CASSYPGTSGGIGQETQYF.

J is TRBJ2-3 and V is TRBV29-1; maybe TRBD1 (5 bases). Trimming shortened V by 6 bases and J by 2 bases, and 9 bases separated the two germline ends. The CDR3 is made up of 12 amino acids. CDR1 and CDR2 (germline): SQVTM, ANQGSEA. The CDR3 loop reads CSVGHSTDTQYF. The DNA for the CDR3 is TGCAGCGTCGGACATTCCACAGATACGCAGTATTTT.

The gene calls are TRBV15 and TRBJ2-7; TRBD1 matches 10 bases. The CDR3 contains 16 residues. Trimming removed 0 bases from V and 0 bases from J; junction bases left unmatched: 2. Germline V gene lookup returns CDR1 LNHNV and CDR2 YYDKDF (reference sequence). CDR3 bases: TGTGCCACCAGCAGAGATCGACAGGGGGCCTCCTACGAGCAGTACTTC. Translating gives CATSRDRQGASYEQYF.

The CDR3: CASSPDRGRQPEAFF. The DNA for the CDR3 is TGCGCCAGCAGCCCGGACAGGGGCCGACAACCTGAAGCTTTCTTT. This chain connects TRBV5-1 to TRBJ1-1; 9 bases map to TRBD1. Germline lookup yields CDR1 SGHRS and CDR2 YFSETQ. The length of the CDR3 is 15 residues. V shed 4 bases, J shed 6 bases, and the junction held 10 bases outside the gene matches. The full variable domain, in which reference TRBV5-1 and TRBJ1-1 provide the parts outside the CDR3, is KAGVTQTPRYLIKTRGQQVTLSCSPISGHRSVSWYQQTPGQGLQFLFEYFSETQRNKGNFPGRFSGRQFSNSRSEMNVSTLELGDSALYLCASSPDRGRQPEAFFGQGTRLTVV.

V usage is TRBV28 and J usage is TRBJ2-3, with 13 bases aligning to TRBD2. V lost 4 bases, J lost 2 bases, and 6 bases stayed unmatched. Per germline, CDR1 MDHEN and CDR2 SYDVKM. There are 17 residues in the CDR3. CDR3 protein: CASSSPGLAGYTDTQYF. CDR3 bases: TGTGCCAGCAGTTCCCCGGGACTAGCGGGGTACACAGATACGCAGTATTTT.

CDR3: CASSVDLGASQPQHF. In DNA form, the CDR3 reads TGTGCCAGCAGCGTAGATCTGGGGGCAAGTCAGCCCCAGCATTTT. The V gene is TRBV9, the J gene TRBJ1-5; maybe TRBD1 (6 bases). Deletions cut 0 bases from V and 6 bases from J, with 13 bases between. This CDR3 spans 15 amino acids. Germline V gives CDR1 SGDLS, CDR2 YYNGEE.

V and J are TRBV18 and TRBJ2-3; D perhaps matches TRBD2 (6 bases). Germline V gives CDR1 KGHSH, CDR2 LQKENI. V lost 3 bases and J 2 bases, leaving 12 bases between the germline ends. The CDR3 is made up of 15 amino acids. This CDR3 is CASSPLGGNTDTQYF. As DNA, the CDR3 is TGTGCCAGCTCACCCCTGGGGGGTAACACAGATACGCAGTATTTT. The full variable domain, rest sourced from reference TRBV18 and TRBJ2-3, is NAGVMQNPRHLVRRRGQEARLRCSPMKGHSHVYWYRQLPEEGLKFMVYLQKENIIDESGMPKERFSAEFPKEGPSILRIQQVVRGDSAAYFCASSPLGGNTDTQYFGPGTRLTVL.

The chain combines TRBV7-2 with TRBJ1-2; 12 bases are shared with TRBD1. This CDR3 is 16 amino acids long. Per the germline V gene, CDR1 is SGHTA and CDR2 is FQGNSA. Losses at the gene ends were 5 bases for V and 6 bases for J; bases not matched to a gene: 10. CDR3 DNA sequence: TGTGCCAGCAGCAACGCTCTAGGGACAGGGGGCGATGGCTACACCTTC. Translated: CASSNALGTGGDGYTF.

The V call is TRBV19, the J call TRBJ1-5; 7 bases match TRBD1. The CDR3 contains 15 residues. Germline V gene sequence: CDR1 LNHDA, CDR2 SQIVND (reference sequence). V shed 4 bases and J 2 bases; nucleotides not matched to a gene: 5. CDR3 sequence (DNA): TGTGCCAGTAGTACTTACAGGGGTGGCAATCAGCCCCAGCATTTT. Its protein is CASSTYRGGNQPQHF.

The rearrangement uses TRBV9 and TRBJ2-7; unclear D gene. The germline gives CDR1 SGDLS, CDR2 YYNGEE. V was pared by 0 bases and J by 0 bases, with 13 bases between. This CDR3 has 16 amino acids. The CDR3 reads CASSVGPRANSYEQYF. DNA of the CDR3: TGTGCCAGCAGCGTAGGCCCCCGGGCGAACTCCTACGAGCAGTACTTC.

The chain couples TRBV7-9 to TRBJ2-1; D possibly matches TRBD1 or TRBD2 (6 bases each). This CDR3 is 16 amino acids long. V was pared by 0 bases and J by 12 bases, with 21 bases between. Germline values: CDR1 SEHNR, CDR2 FQNEAQ (reference sequence). In DNA, the CDR3 is TGTGCCAGCAGCTTAGCGGGGGCGGGACCAGCCCCCGGGCAGTTCTTC. Its protein product is CASSLAGAGPAPGQFF.

The J gene is TRBJ2-7, the V gene TRBV28, with 12 bases that match TRBD2. The CDR3 has 17 amino acids. V dropped 7 bases and J dropped 5; count of bases not matched to a gene: 15. The germline CDR1 and CDR2 sequences are MDHEN and SYDVKM. Written as DNA, the CDR3 is TGTGCCAGCATAACAGCAGGTGTCGCTAGCGGGAGGGACGAGCAGTACTTC. Translated, it gives CASITAGVASGRDEQYF.

The chain combines TRBV29-1 with TRBJ2-1, with TRBD2 identical over 9 bases. CDR1 is SQVTM and CDR2 is ANQGSEA in the germline V gene. With V trimmed by 7 bases and J by 5 bases, 9 bases remained unmatched. CDR3 length: 14 residues. The CDR3 loop is CSGGGLAGNNEQFF. For the CDR3, the DNA is TGCAGCGGCGGGGGGCTAGCGGGGAACAATGAGCAGTTCTTC.

The chain has TRBV2 and TRBJ1-5; weak D call: TRBD1 (5 bases). The V and J ends lost 8 bases and 7 bases respectively, with 9 bases between them. Germline CDR1 and CDR2: SNHLY and FYNNEI. The CDR3 has 11 amino acids. The CDR3 region is CASGGGQPQHF. CDR3 DNA: TGTGCCAGCGGGGGAGGGCAGCCCCAGCATTTT.